The clone carrying this T cell receptor beta chain was seen a few times. What it binds is not known. Noted time point: week 5, during vaccination. Vaccinated patients received 300 ug of mutant IDH1 20-mer peptide per dose, with topical imiquimod. The data derive from a study of a mutant IDH1 vaccine in newly diagnosed glioma. Study-level information: Radiotherapy, temozolomide, or both had been given previously, and both were given to most.

Repertoires were generated with immunoSEQ multiplex PCR, while TCRdb's copy carries only in-frame clones and drops some. Counted here are 40,000 to 65,000 clones, around 80% occurring once; the ten biggest clones make up roughly 1.8%. The CDR3 extends over 17 amino acids. Germline V gives CDR1 MGHRA, CDR2 YSYEKL. V shed 1 base and J 4 bases; nucleotides not matched to a gene: 8. The source is a woman aged 40-49 years with glioma. The sample here was PBMCs, taken from a glioma patient whose treatment included an IDH1 peptide vaccine. V usage is TRBV4-1 and J usage is TRBJ2-3; 10 nucleotides line up with TRBD1. CDR3 DNA sequence: TGCGCCAGCAGCCAAGGACAGGGGGCCTTCTCCGCAGATACGCAGTATTTT. Its translation: CASSQGQGAFSADTQYF.